Following are 21 T cell receptor beta chains from one sample sequenced in a study of control samples from healthy donors and cancer patients. Assay: immunoSEQ multiplex PCR; the TCRdb copy retains only in-frame clones and omits some. The table records roughly 81,000 clones, more than 65% of them present only once. Specimen: PBMCs. All receptors come from a man aged 60-69 years with head and neck cancer.

The chain joins TRBV5-1 to TRBJ1-4, with a tentative D call TRBD1 (5 bases). Trimming left V 8 bases short and J 0 bases short, with 14 bases between. CDR1 and CDR2 from the germline V gene are SGHRS and YFSETQ. This CDR3 comprises 15 residues. For the CDR3, the DNA is TGCGCCAGTGCCGGAGGGGCACCAACTAATGAAAAACTGTTTTTT. It is translated as CASAGGAPTNEKLFF.

The genes are TRBV20-1 and TRBJ2-1; TRBD2 aligns across 7 bases. The CDR3 totals 11 residues. From germline, CDR1 is DFQATT and CDR2 SNEGSKA (reference sequence). The CDR3 DNA follows: TGCGTGGGGGAGGGTTACAATGAGCAGTTCTTC. The encoded protein is CVGEGYNEQFF.

The rearrangement joins TRBV5-1 to TRBJ1-3; TRBD1 matches 10 bases. This CDR3 region has 17 residues. Looked up from germline, CDR1 is SGHRS and CDR2 is YFSETQ. J was trimmed by 0 bases and V by 4 bases; bases with no gene match: 7. The CDR3 DNA follows: TGCGCCAGCAGCCGGGACAGGGGTTTCGACTCTGGAAACACCATATATTTT. Its protein product is CASSRDRGFDSGNTIYF.

In nucleotides, the CDR3 is TGTGCCGTCGGGAACACCGGGGAGCTGTTTTTT. It translates to CAVGNTGELFF. V and J are TRBV19 and TRBJ2-2; D not resolved. Trimming left V 11 bases short and J 1 base short, with 5 bases between. The germline gives CDR1 LNHDA, CDR2 SQIVND (reference sequence). CDR3 length: 11 amino acids.

This clone was picked up a small number of times. The rearrangement joins TRBV7-9 to TRBJ1-3, with TRBD1 identical over 7 bases. The CDR3 covers 16 residues. With 4 bases clipped from V and 0 bases from J, the junction kept 6 bases outside the gene matches. Germline CDR1 and CDR2: SEHNR and FQNEAQ (reference sequence). The CDR3 DNA reads as TGTGCCAGCAGCTCCGCGGGACAGTACTCTGGAAACACCATATATTTT. Its translation is CASSSAGQYSGNTIYF.

The chain uses TRBV27 and TRBJ2-7; 10 bases fit TRBD1. J gave up 3 bases and V 6 bases, and 5 bases lay outside the gene matches. The germline V gene has CDR1 MNHEY and CDR2 SMNVEV (reference sequence). The CDR3 totals 14 residues. CDR3 sequence (DNA): TGTGCCAGCAGAACTTGGACAGGGGGCTACGAGCAGTACTTC. This codes for CASRTWTGGYEQYF.

The genes are TRBV7-6 and TRBJ1-3; maybe TRBD1 (5 bases). V lost 2 bases, J lost 1 base, and 15 bases lay in between. Germline CDR1 SGHVS, CDR2 FNYEAQ. There are 17 residues in the CDR3. Written as DNA, the CDR3 is TGTGCCAGCAGCTTAAAGGCAGGCCGGACATCTGGAAACACCATATATTTT. Translation: CASSLKAGRTSGNTIYF. Using reference TRBV7-6 and TRBJ1-3 for the parts outside the CDR3, the full variable domain is GAGVSQSPRYKVTKRGQDVALRCDPISGHVSLYWYRQALGQGPEFLTYFNYEAQQDKSGLPNDRFSAERPEGSISTLTIQRTEQRDSAMYRCASSLKAGRTSGNTIYFGEGSWLTVV.

The V gene is TRBV30, the J gene TRBJ1-1; TRBD1 might be the D (6 bases). Germline-derived CDR1 and CDR2 are GTSNPN and SVGIG (reference sequence). This CDR3 contains 16 residues. V was pared by 2 bases and J by 0 bases, with 16 bases between. The CDR3 DNA follows: TGTGCCTGGAGTCTCCCGGGGGGCTCCATGAACACTGAAGCTTTCTTT. Translated, it gives CAWSLPGGSMNTEAFF.

This rearrangement joins TRBV4-1 to TRBJ1-1; D not resolved. Trimming took off 2 bases at V and 0 bases at J, with 19 bases between the two ends. The germline V gene encodes CDR1 MGHRA and CDR2 YSYEKL. There are 18 residues in the CDR3. In DNA form, the CDR3 reads TGCGCCAGCAGCCAACCCCGACATGTCGCCGAGATGAACACTGAAGCTTTCTTT. It is translated as CASSQPRHVAEMNTEAFF.

The chain is built from TRBV7-9 and TRBJ2-5; 7 bases map to TRBD2. The CDR3 spans 15 residues. Germline CDR1 reads SEHNR; CDR2 reads FQNEAQ (reference sequence). The ends lost 1 base at V and 5 bases at J; junction bases unmatched: 7. The CDR3 protein is CASSLGPGGSETQYF. The CDR3 DNA is TGTGCCAGCAGCTTAGGGCCGGGAGGAAGCGAGACCCAGTACTTC.

This rearrangement joins TRBV2 to TRBJ1-1; possibly TRBD1 for D (5 bases). CDR3 size: 11 residues. CDR1 SNHLY and CDR2 FYNNEI come from the germline V gene. V lost 8 bases and J lost 4, with 8 bases in between. The DNA of the CDR3 is TGTGCCAGCCAGGGAGCCACTGAAGCTTTCTTT. Amino acids: CASQGATEAFF.

This clone has a single count. The CDR3 sequence: CASSLRLAASTDTQYF. CDR3 sequence (DNA): TGTGCCAGCAGCTTGAGGTTAGCGGCCAGCACAGATACGCAGTATTTT. V gene TRBV5-4 combines with J gene TRBJ2-3; D may be TRBD2 (6 bases). CDR1 and CDR2 (germline): SGHNT, YYREEE (reference sequence). There are 16 residues in the CDR3. V lost 1 base to trimming and J lost 0 bases, with 12 bases between them.

This clone showed up just a few times. The rearrangement joins TRBV18 to TRBJ1-1; maybe TRBD1 (6 bases). Germline lookup yields CDR1 KGHSH and CDR2 LQKENI. The CDR3 consists of 14 residues. Trimming stripped 3 bases from V and 5 bases from J, with 13 bases between. The CDR3, as DNA: TGTGCCAGCTCACCCCAAGGGGGGACTACTGAAGCTTTCTTT. It codes for CASSPQGGTTEAFF. Using reference TRBV18 and TRBJ1-1 for the parts outside the CDR3, the full variable domain is NAGVMQNPRHLVRRRGQEARLRCSPMKGHSHVYWYRQLPEEGLKFMVYLQKENIIDESGMPKERFSAEFPKEGPSILRIQQVVRGDSAAYFCASSPQGGTTEAFFGQGTRLTVV.

The chain joins TRBV19 to TRBJ2-2; tentatively, D is TRBD2 (5 bases). Germline V gene lookup returns CDR1 LNHDA and CDR2 SQIVND (reference sequence). The V end lost 1 base, the J end lost 6 bases, and 9 bases lay between the germline ends. This CDR3 is built from 14 residues. The DNA for the CDR3 is TGTGCCAGTAGTATAGGAGGGTCGGCCGGGGAGCTGTTTTTT. This sequence encodes CASSIGGSAGELFF.

This chain connects TRBV15 to TRBJ1-6, with a tentative D call TRBD1 (5 bases). The CDR3 loop spans 15 amino acids. V gave up 0 bases and J gave up 9 bases, with 12 bases separating them. CDR1 is LNHNV and CDR2 is YYDKDF in the germline V gene (reference sequence). CDR3 residues: CATSRDLQGTSPLHF. The DNA for the CDR3 is TGTGCCACCAGCAGAGACCTCCAAGGGACTTCACCCCTCCACTTT.

The chain is built from TRBV7-8 and TRBJ1-5; unclear D gene. CDR1 SGHVS and CDR2 FQNEAQ come from the germline V gene. V shed 3 bases and J shed 4 bases, with 10 bases lying between them. The CDR3 runs to 14 residues. CDR3: CASSLQHRNQPQHF. Written as DNA, the CDR3 is TGTGCCAGCAGCTTGCAGCACCGAAATCAGCCCCAGCATTTT.

The V call is TRBV6-5, the J call TRBJ2-7; D unresolved. Germline assignment: CDR1 MNHEY and CDR2 SVGAGI. This CDR3 spans 11 amino acids. Trimming pared 6 bases from V and 2 bases from J, leaving 5 bases between. The CDR3 nucleotides read TGTGCCAGCAGGAGCCCCTACGAGCAGTACTTC. Its protein is CASRSPYEQYF.

The V gene is TRBV6-5, the J gene TRBJ2-1; 8 bases are a match to TRBD2. The CDR3 is 15 amino acids. Germline CDR1 reads MNHEY; CDR2 reads SVGAGI. The ends lost 6 bases at V and 8 bases at J; junction bases unmatched: 12. The CDR3 protein is CASSRLASTGYEQFF. As DNA, the CDR3 is TGTGCCAGCAGCCGACTAGCGTCGACTGGCTATGAGCAGTTCTTC.

This chain links TRBV29-1 with TRBJ1-2; no clear D gene. V was cut by 0 bases and J by 1 base, with 6 bases left in between. The CDR3 runs 13 residues. Germline lookup yields CDR1 SQVTM and CDR2 ANQGSEA. CDR3 amino acids: CSVEDGSNYGYTF. In DNA form, the CDR3 reads TGCAGCGTTGAAGACGGGAGTAACTATGGCTACACCTTC.

This rearrangement joins TRBV27 to TRBJ1-1, with TRBD1 identical over 8 bases. V trimming: 4 bases; J trimming: 1 base; junction bases outside the gene matches: 11. Germline V lookup: CDR1 MNHEY, CDR2 SMNVEV (reference sequence). The CDR3 has 17 amino acids. The chain's CDR3 is CASSSLLTGAENTEAFF. The CDR3 nucleotides are TGTGCCAGCAGTTCCCTACTGACAGGGGCGGAGAACACTGAAGCTTTCTTT.

V is TRBV3-1 (or the pseudogene TRBV3-2) and J is TRBJ2-3; 7 bases agree with TRBD2. The CDR3 length is 16 residues. Germline CDR1 is LGHDT and CDR2 is YNNKEL (reference sequence). J was trimmed by 1 base and V by 3 bases; bases with no gene match: 7. The CDR3 here is CASSQGGGSGTDTQYF. The CDR3, as DNA: TGTGCCAGCAGCCAGGGGGGGGGTAGCGGCACAGATACGCAGTATTTT.